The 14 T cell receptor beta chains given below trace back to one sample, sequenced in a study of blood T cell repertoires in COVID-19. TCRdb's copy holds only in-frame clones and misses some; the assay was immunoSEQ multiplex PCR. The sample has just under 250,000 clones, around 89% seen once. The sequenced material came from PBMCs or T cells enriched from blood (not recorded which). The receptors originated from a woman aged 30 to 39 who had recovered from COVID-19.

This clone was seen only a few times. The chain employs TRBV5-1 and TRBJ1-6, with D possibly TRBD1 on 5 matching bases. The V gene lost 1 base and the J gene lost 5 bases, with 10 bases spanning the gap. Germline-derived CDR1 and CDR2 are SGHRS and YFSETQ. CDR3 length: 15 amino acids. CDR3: CASSLSVGDNSPLHF. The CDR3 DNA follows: TGCGCCAGCAGCTTGTCAGTAGGGGATAATTCACCCCTCCACTTT.

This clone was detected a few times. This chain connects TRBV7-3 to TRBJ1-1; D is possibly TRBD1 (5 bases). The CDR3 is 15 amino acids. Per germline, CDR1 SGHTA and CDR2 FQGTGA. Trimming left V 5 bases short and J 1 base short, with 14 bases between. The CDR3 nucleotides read TGTGCCAGCAGCAAATCGACAGTCCAGAACACTGAAGCTTTCTTT. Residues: CASSKSTVQNTEAFF.

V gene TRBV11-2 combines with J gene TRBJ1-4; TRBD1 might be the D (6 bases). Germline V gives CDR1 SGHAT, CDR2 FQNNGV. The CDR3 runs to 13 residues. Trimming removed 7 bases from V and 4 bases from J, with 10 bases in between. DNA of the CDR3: TGTGCCAGCACCGGACAGAATAATGAAAAACTGTTTTTT. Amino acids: CASTGQNNEKLFF.

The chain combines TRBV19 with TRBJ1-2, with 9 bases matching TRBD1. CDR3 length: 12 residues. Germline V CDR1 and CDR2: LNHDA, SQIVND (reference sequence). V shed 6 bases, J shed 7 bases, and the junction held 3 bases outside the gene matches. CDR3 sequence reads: CASRGQGGGYTF. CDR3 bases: TGTGCCAGTAGGGGACAGGGTGGTGGCTACACCTTC.

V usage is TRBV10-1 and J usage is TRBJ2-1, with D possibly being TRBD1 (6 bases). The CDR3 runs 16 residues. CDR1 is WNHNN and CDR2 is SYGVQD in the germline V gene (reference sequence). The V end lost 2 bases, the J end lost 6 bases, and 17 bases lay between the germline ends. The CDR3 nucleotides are TGCGCCAGCAGTGAGAGGAACAGGGCCGGGTTCAATGAGCAGTTCTTC. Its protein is CASSERNRAGFNEQFF.

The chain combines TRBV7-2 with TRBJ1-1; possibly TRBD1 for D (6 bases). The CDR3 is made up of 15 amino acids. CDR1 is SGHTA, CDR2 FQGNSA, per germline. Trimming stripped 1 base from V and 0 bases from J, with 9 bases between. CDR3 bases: TGTGCCAGCAGCTTAGAGGGGGACCTGAACACTGAAGCTTTCTTT. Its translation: CASSLEGDLNTEAFF.

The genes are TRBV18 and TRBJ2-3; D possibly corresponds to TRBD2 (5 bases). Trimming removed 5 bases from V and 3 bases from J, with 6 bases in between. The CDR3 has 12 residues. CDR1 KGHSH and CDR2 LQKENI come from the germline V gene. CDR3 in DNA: TGTGCCAGCTCATCGGGGACAGATACGCAGTATTTT. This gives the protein CASSSGTDTQYF. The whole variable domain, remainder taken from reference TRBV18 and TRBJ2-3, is NAGVMQNPRHLVRRRGQEARLRCSPMKGHSHVYWYRQLPEEGLKFMVYLQKENIIDESGMPKERFSAEFPKEGPSILRIQQVVRGDSAAYFCASSSGTDTQYFGPGTRLTVL.

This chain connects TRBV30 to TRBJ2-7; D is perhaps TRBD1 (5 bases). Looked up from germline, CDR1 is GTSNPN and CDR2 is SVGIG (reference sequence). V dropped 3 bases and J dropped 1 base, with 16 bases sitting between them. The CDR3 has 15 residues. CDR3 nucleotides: TGTGCCTGGAGCCAACAGGTTCATATTTCCTACGAGCAGTACTTC. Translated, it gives CAWSQQVHISYEQYF.

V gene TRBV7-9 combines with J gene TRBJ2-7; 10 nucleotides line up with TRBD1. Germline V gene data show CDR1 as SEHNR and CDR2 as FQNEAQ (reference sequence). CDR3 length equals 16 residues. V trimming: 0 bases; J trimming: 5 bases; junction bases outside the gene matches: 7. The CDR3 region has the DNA TGTGCCAGCAGCTTAGCTAGACAGGGGGCCGGAGACGAGCAGTACTTC. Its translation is CASSLARQGAGDEQYF.

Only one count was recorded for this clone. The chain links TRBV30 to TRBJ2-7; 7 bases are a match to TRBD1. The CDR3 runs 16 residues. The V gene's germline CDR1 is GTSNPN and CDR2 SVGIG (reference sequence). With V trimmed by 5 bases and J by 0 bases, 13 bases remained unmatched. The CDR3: CAWDRDEGLSSYEQYF. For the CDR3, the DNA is TGTGCCTGGGACAGGGATGAGGGGCTAAGCTCCTACGAGCAGTACTTC.

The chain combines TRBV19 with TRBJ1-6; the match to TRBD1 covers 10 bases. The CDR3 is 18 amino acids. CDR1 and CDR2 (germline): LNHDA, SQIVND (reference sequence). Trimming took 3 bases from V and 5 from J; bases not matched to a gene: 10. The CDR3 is CASSIRARTGGNNSPLHF. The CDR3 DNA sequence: TGTGCCAGTAGTATTCGGGCGAGGACAGGGGGAAATAATTCACCCCTCCACTTT.

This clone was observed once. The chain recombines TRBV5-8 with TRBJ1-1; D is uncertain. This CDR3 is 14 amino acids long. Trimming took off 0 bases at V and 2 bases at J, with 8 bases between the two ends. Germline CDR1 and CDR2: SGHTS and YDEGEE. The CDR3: CASSLGRPNTEAFF. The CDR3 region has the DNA TGTGCCAGCAGCTTGGGGCGGCCAAACACTGAAGCTTTCTTT.

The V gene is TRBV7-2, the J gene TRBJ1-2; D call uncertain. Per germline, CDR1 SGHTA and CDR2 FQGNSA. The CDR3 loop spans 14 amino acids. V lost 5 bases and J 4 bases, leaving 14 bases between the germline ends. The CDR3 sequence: CASSLNGEGYGYTF. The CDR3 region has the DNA TGTGCCAGCAGCCTAAACGGGGAGGGCTATGGCTACACCTTC.

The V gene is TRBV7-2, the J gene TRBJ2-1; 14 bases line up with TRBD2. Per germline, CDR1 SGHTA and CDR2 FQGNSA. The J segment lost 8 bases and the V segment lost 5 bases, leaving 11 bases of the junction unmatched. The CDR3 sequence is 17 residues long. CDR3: CASSLLKTSGREHEQFF. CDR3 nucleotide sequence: TGTGCCAGCAGCCTACTTAAGACTAGCGGGAGGGAGCATGAGCAGTTCTTC.